Here is one T cell receptor beta chain with its context. What this receptor recognizes is not known. It has no much larger one-base neighbor in the sample; base qualities were not kept. The data derive from a study of shared clonotypes between healthy human individuals (dated by TCRdb to the early 2020s). About the full investigation: The cohort comprised a couple of women and a few men aged 18 to 49 years. For each donor, CD4 naive and CD4 memory were each given three plates, CD8 naive was given two plates, and CD8 memory was given one plate. The study deeply sequenced blood TCR repertoires of about 5 healthy adults to estimate repertoire size and the extent of clonotype sharing between individuals. Libraries were prepared and TCR repertoires were sequenced by different laboratories using diverse techniques, in order to increase sequencing depth and limit assay-specific biases. Per donor, leukapheresis produced somewhere between about 0.9 and 9.5 billion PBMCs.

Using the deep immunoSEQ assay, TCR CDR3 regions were amplified from genomic DNA by multiplex PCR. Genomic DNA extracted from each cell subset was distributed evenly over all wells of several immunoSEQ 96-well plates, and each plate served as one replicate. For sorted subsets, approximately 210 ng of genomic DNA, equivalent to some 30,000 T cell genomes, went into each replicate PCR. The purified libraries were quantified using a Qubit 3.0 fluorometer, sized with a Bioanalyzer 2100, and then quantified again using the KAPA Library Quantification kit. Every immunoSEQ 96-well plate was sequenced on a dedicated single-read 150-cycle Illumina NextSeq 550 flow cell. The study's own analysis went as follows. The immunoSEQ output contained only junctional sequences without quality scores, so filtering could not match that applied to full-length reads. To assign V/J genes and CDR3, sequences were annotated using PyIR, a Python wrapper for IgBLAST v1.9, with IMGT germline references. Reads with weak V/J assignments (E-value above 1e-6), missing CDR3, stop codons, out-of-frame junctions, or ambiguous translated residues were removed. V3J clonotypes were defined by identical inferred V gene, J gene, and CDR3 amino acid sequence. Percentage overlap between repertoires was computed as shared unique clonotypes divided by the size of the smaller repertoire. Three approaches were used to assess repertoire richness: RTK rarefaction, the Chao1 estimator, and Recon v2.1 estimates of unobserved clonotypes. Generation probabilities were computed with OLGA for all TCRbeta clonotypes obtained by the gDNA method from four donors. The table comes from immuneACCESS by way of TCRdb, which keeps in-frame sequences with V and J called. Part of the clones is missing from these tables; in studies checked, under half for an unresolved V gene and the rest for unknown reasons. Clone size and the V and J calls come from that table; the DNA yielded D and trimming. This sample is represented by over 2 million clones; around 92% of them were singletons. Approximately 0.4% of the sample is held by the ten biggest clonotypes.

The donors were healthy, HIV-negative adults with no recently reported acute infections or vaccinations. Every donor was a Caucasian adult residing in Nashville, Tennessee, USA. Magnetic negative selection was used to enrich CD4+ T cells, after which naive cells were positively selected on CD45RA and the negative fraction became the memory subset. After blood collection by leukapheresis, PBMCs were isolated using Ficoll-Histopaque density gradient centrifugation and then cryopreserved in the vapor phase of liquid nitrogen. Purity and quantity of every magnetically sorted T cell population were checked by analytical flow cytometry. Genomic DNA was isolated from each sorted fraction and quantified by UV absorbance on a Nanodrop 2000c. The study at large found these results: Incomplete sequencing was indicated by rarefaction of sorted-subset datasets, despite the large sequencing depth. The genetic and exposure-history diversity represented was limited by the small number of donors. Sharing across several donors was observed for around 5% of naive CD4, around 3.5% of naive CD8, around 2.5% of memory CD4, and about 0.39% of memory CD8 clonotypes. Larger estimated clonotype richness was generally found for naive subsets than for memory subsets. Clonotypes shared by all four sorted-subset donors showed higher generation probabilities than non-shared clonotypes. Sampling was restricted to blood, and TCR repertoires in tissues likely differ from the TCR repertoires found in blood. Based on pairwise subsampling, the degree of clonotype sharing among donors was expected to be affected by sequencing depth.

This clonotype was sampled from a man between 18 and 35 years old in good health. Some clones in this sample may be carry-over from other donors' samples. Sequenced: naive CD4+ T cells from PBMCs. Per the publication, the cell subset or site label means: CD45RA+ positively selected.

The DNA sequence reads TGTGCCATCAGTGAGTCGTGGGATACGCAGTATTTT. The translation is CAISESWDTQYF. In this chain, TRBV10-3 is recombined with TRBJ2-3, with the identity of the D gene unclear. V is clipped by 0 bases and J by 6 bases, and the sequence between their germline boundaries is 4 bases long. CDR1 ENHRY and CDR2 SYGVKD were looked up in the germline V gene. The CDR3 holds 12 amino acids from the cysteine to the phenylalanine. The retained sequence is limited to the CDR3, 36 bases, with the frame set at the first base.